This T cell receptor (beta chain) appears in the sequencing data of a study of PD-1 blockade in classical Hodgkin lymphoma. Time point specified: newly diagnosed, previously untreated cHL patient sample. Untreated, newly diagnosed classical Hodgkin lymphoma PBMCs were used for comparison. Worth noting for this clone: The junction and the germline gene differ at one end; a read error may be behind it.

TCRdb's copy holds only in-frame clones and misses some; the assay was immunoSEQ multiplex PCR. The sample has fewer than 40,000 clones, around 94% seen once. This CDR3 is 15 amino acids long. Germline V gene lookup returns CDR1 MNHEY and CDR2 SVGAGI. The sequence came from a human donor with classical Hodgkin lymphoma. V is TRBV6-5 and J is TRBJ2-1, with TRBD1 identical over 7 bases. The sequenced material came from peripheral blood mononuclear cells (PBMCs). CDR3: CASRYFRDSNNEQFF. CDR3 DNA sequence: TGTGCCAGCAGATACTTCCGGGACAGTAATAATGAGCAGTTCTTC.